The next 23 T cell receptor beta chains were all read from a single sample in a study of CD8+CD57+ T cells in acquired aplastic anemia (dated by TCRdb to 2016 to 2019). The patients picked for sequencing were ones in whom flow cytometry had shown an expansion of CD8+CD57+ cells. Sequencing instrument: Illumina HiSeq 2000. TCR beta VDJ combination and CDR3 sequence profiling used genomic DNA as the template. TCRdb reran the public reads through fastp at Q25 and MiXCR, keeping productive beta chains. One record per CDR3 amino acid sequence lists the most common genes and DNA. A total of roughly 250,000 distinct CDR3 sequences appear in this sample, 65% to 90% of them only once. The ten most abundant clones make up 35% to 50% of the sample. Sequencing was performed on sorted CD4+, CD8+, or CD8+CD57+ T cells (not recorded which) from PBMCs. The receptors here all came from a human donor with aplastic anemia.

For this clonotype: The conserved phenylalanine or tryptophan is not found at the CDR3 terminus, so this likely reflects a read error. The limits of the CDR3 on the DNA are not certain, so only TCRdb's listed CDR3 is given. The chain carries TRBV7-9 and TRBJ2-1; TRBD1 is taken as the D call from the table, unchecked against the DNA. Germline loops: CDR1 SEHNR, CDR2 FQNEAQ (reference sequence). The CDR3 totals 13 residues, both ends included. This CDR3 is CASSVGGIQGQYV.

A single count supports this clonotype. The chain has TRBV7-6 and TRBJ2-6; D may be TRBD1 (6 bases). V was trimmed by 3 bases and J by 15 bases, leaving 24 bases between them. There are 16 residues in the CDR3. The V gene's germline CDR1 is SGHVS and CDR2 FNYEAQ. The CDR3 DNA reads as TGTGCCAGCAGCTTGGACAGATTACACGCACCCCACCACCTGACTTTC. Amino acids: CASSLDRLHAPHHLTF.

This clonotype was observed a single time. CDR3 nucleotides: TGTGCCAGCAGCTTAGCTCTGGCGACAAAGGAGGCCCAGTACTTC. It specifies CASSLALATKEAQYF. The chain links TRBV7-9 to TRBJ2-5; D possibly corresponds to TRBD2 (5 bases). The V gene's germline CDR1 is SEHNR and CDR2 FQNEAQ (reference sequence). V lost 0 bases, J lost 9 bases, and 17 bases lay in between. CDR3 length equals 15 residues.

This sequence joins TRBV7-8 and TRBJ1-5; no firm D call. The J call may not be correct, given that the DNA end is closer to TRBJ2-3. Germline CDR1 reads SGHVS; CDR2 reads FQNEAQ. The CDR3 extends over 14 amino acids. CDR3 sequence: CASSLARGPQTQYF. In DNA form, the CDR3 reads TGTGCCAGCAGCTTAGCGAGAGGCCCTCAGACGCAGTATTTT.

With regard to this clonotype: A read error may be the cause here, since a much bigger clone is one base away. No DNA is shown, since the ends of the CDR3 on it are uncertain; the CDR3 is the one TCRdb lists. The chain joins TRBV9 to TRBJ2-7. The CDR3 is 16 residues long, counting both termini. The germline V gene has CDR1 SGDLS and CDR2 YYNGEE. CDR3 loop: CASSVGSDTQYFEQYF.

In its sample, this clonotype was seen once. The chain joins TRBV5-6 to TRBJ2-1, with 7 bases matching TRBD1. Germline CDR1 and CDR2: SGHDT and YYEEEE. V was pared by 3 bases and J by 2 bases, with 5 bases of the junction left unmatched. This CDR3 has 15 residues. CDR3 loop: CASSSRDRAYNEQFF. CDR3 nucleotide sequence: TGTGCCAGCAGCTCACGGGACAGAGCCTACAATGAGCAGTTCTTC.

Turning to this clonotype: An end of the junction differs from the germline gene, which may be a read error. The chain's CDR3 is CTSSKGRQGALEQYF. The CDR3, as DNA: TGTACCAGTAGTAAAGGAAGACAGGGGGCGCTCGAGCAGTACTTC. The chain has TRBV19 and TRBJ2-7; 10 bases are shared with TRBD1. Per germline, CDR1 LNHDA and CDR2 SQIVND (reference sequence). The CDR3 totals 15 residues.

To note about this clonotype: The CDR3 does not end in the conserved phenylalanine or tryptophan, so this is likely a read error. It is unclear where the CDR3 begins or ends on the DNA, so no DNA is shown, and the CDR3 is as TCRdb lists it. This chain uses TRBV10-3 with TRBJ2-1; the D call TRBD1 from the table was never checked on the DNA. From its first to its last residue, the CDR3 has 16 amino acids. Germline CDR1 and CDR2: ENHRY and SYGVKD. The CDR3 sequence is CAISQGGLNNQPQHFG.

On this clonotype: Without the conserved terminal phenylalanine or tryptophan, this CDR3 likely stems from a read error. Because the CDR3's place on the DNA is in doubt, the DNA is left out and the CDR3 is given as listed by TCRdb. The rearrangement uses TRBV24-1 and TRBJ1-2; no DNA check was done on the table's D call, TRBD1. The germline CDR1 and CDR2 sequences are KGHDR and SFDVKD. From its first to its last residue, the CDR3 has 17 amino acids. CDR3 residues: CATLAGDTGELFFGDGS.

The chain employs TRBV5-4 and TRBJ1-2; D not certain. Per the germline V gene, CDR1 is SGHNT and CDR2 is YYREEE (reference sequence). The length of the CDR3 is 12 residues. The V gene lost 2 bases and the J gene lost 6 bases, with 8 bases spanning the gap. The CDR3 loop reads CASSFGVDGYTF. DNA for the CDR3: TGTGCCAGCAGCTTTGGTGTCGATGGCTACACCTTC.

For the CDR3, the DNA is TGTGCCACCAGCAGAGAGCGGGAGTCCTACAATGAGCAGTTCTTC. Residues: CATSRERESYNEQFF. The chain joins TRBV15 to TRBJ2-1; 7 positions agree with TRBD2. The V segment lost 0 bases and the J segment 1 base; nucleotides outside the gene matches: 0. Looked up from germline, CDR1 is LNHNV and CDR2 is YYDKDF (reference sequence). This CDR3 is built from 15 residues.

Remarks on this clonotype: A read error is possible here, since a much larger clone lies one base away. The chain has TRBV5-6 and TRBJ1-1, with TRBD1 as a possible D gene (5 bases). Per germline, CDR1 SGHDT and CDR2 YYEEEE. The CDR3 extends over 15 amino acids. The CDR3 protein is CASSLGVAGNPEAFF. The CDR3 nucleotides read TGTGCCAGCAGCTTGGGGGTGGCAGGGAACCCTGAAGCTTTCTTT.

The chain carries TRBV7-8 and TRBJ2-5; either TRBD1 or TRBD2 may fit D (5 bases each). Trimming took 5 bases from V and 6 from J, leaving 22 bases between them. Looked up from germline, CDR1 is SGHVS and CDR2 is FQNEAQ. The CDR3 covers 16 residues. CDR3 bases: TGTGCCAGCAGCGTCCCCTTAGCCGGGGCATTCCAGACCCAGTACTTC. The encoded protein is CASSVPLAGAFQTQYF.

In the case of this clonotype: Here the CDR3 omits its conserved ending phenylalanine or tryptophan, so a read error is the likely source. No DNA is shown, since the ends of the CDR3 on it are uncertain; the CDR3 is the one TCRdb lists. V usage is TRBV2 and J usage is TRBJ1-2; no check of the table's D call, TRBD1, against the DNA was made. The germline V gene has CDR1 SNHLY and CDR2 FYNNEI. The CDR3 sequence runs 15 residues, both termini included. The chain's CDR3 is CASSDGGVDEQFFGP.

This clonotype was recorded only once. The CDR3 does not close with the conserved phenylalanine or tryptophan, likely indicating a read error. No DNA is shown, since the ends of the CDR3 on it are uncertain; the CDR3 is the one TCRdb lists. The chain carries TRBV7-8 and TRBJ2-3; the table names TRBD1, a call not compared with the DNA. The CDR3 contains 12 residues when both ends are counted. Germline V CDR1 and CDR2: SGHVS, FQNEAQ. CDR3 loop: CASSFDPDGTYL.

About this clonotype itself: Given the absence of the conserved phenylalanine or tryptophan at the CDR3 end, a read error is likely. Because the CDR3's place on the DNA is in doubt, the DNA is left out and the CDR3 is given as listed by TCRdb. V usage is TRBV19 and J usage is TRBJ1-6; the table's D call TRBD1 went unverified against the DNA. The CDR3 length is 16 residues, termini included. In germline, CDR1 is LNHDA, CDR2 SQIVND (reference sequence). Here the CDR3 reads CASSIAGGSYNEQLYV.

Regarding this clonotype: A read error may produce the germline difference seen at one junction end. This chain uses TRBV7-8 with TRBJ2-1; no clear D gene. Germline lookup yields CDR1 SGHVS and CDR2 FQNEAQ. This CDR3 comprises 15 residues. The CDR3 sequence is CASSLARGAYKQHFF. The DNA of the CDR3 is TGTGCCAGCAGCTTAGCTAGAGGAGCCTATAAGCAGCATTTCTTC.

The rearrangement joins TRBV9 to TRBJ2-5; 9 bases fit TRBD1. In germline, CDR1 is SGDLS, CDR2 YYNGEE. The CDR3 extends over 16 amino acids. The trim removed 4 bases at V and 1 base at J, leaving 8 bases unmatched. The CDR3 spells CASSQDRGGFQETQYF. CDR3 DNA sequence: TGTGCCAGCAGCCAGGACAGGGGAGGTTTCCAAGAGACCCAGTACTTC.

For this clonotype: The CDR3 does not end in the conserved phenylalanine or tryptophan, so this is likely a read error. It is unclear where the CDR3 begins or ends on the DNA, so no DNA is shown, and the CDR3 is as TCRdb lists it. This chain connects TRBV7-2 to TRBJ2-1; the D segment call TRBD2 is taken from the table without a DNA check. Germline V gives CDR1 SGHTA, CDR2 FQGNSA. Both ends counted, the CDR3 spans 12 residues. Here the CDR3 reads CASSLAGGEQTH.

A remark on this clonotype: One end of the junction fails to match germline, which may point to a read error. The chain couples TRBV7-9 to TRBJ2-5, with 9 bases identical to TRBD2. This CDR3 contains 14 residues. In germline, CDR1 is SEHNR, CDR2 FQNEAQ (reference sequence). CDR3 DNA: TGTGCCAGCAGCATTCGAAGCAGCGGGGGGAGCGAGGAGTTC. It yields the protein CASSIRSSGGSEEF.

Comments on this clonotype: The junction differs from germline at one of its ends, possibly a read error. The chain uses TRBV9 and TRBJ2-7; D uncertain. Per germline, CDR1 SGDLS and CDR2 YYNGEE. CDR3 length: 13 residues. The DNA for the CDR3 is TGTGCCAGCAGCGAAGGGTCAGAAAAGCAGTATTTCTTC. This codes for CASSEGSEKQYFF.

Concerning this clonotype: One end of the junction is discordant with germline, which a read error may explain. This sequence joins TRBV7-9 and TRBJ1-6; D call uncertain. Looked up from germline, CDR1 is SEHNR and CDR2 is FQNEAQ (reference sequence). This CDR3 region has 14 residues. The DNA for the CDR3 is TGTGCCAGCAGCTTTCAGAGACCCGATGGGCCCCTCGAGTTT. As protein: CASSFQRPDGPLEF.

V usage is TRBV10-1 and J usage is TRBJ2-1; 8 bases align to TRBD2. The DNA end lines up better with TRBJ2-7; the J call may be wrong. Germline V gene lookup returns CDR1 WNHNN and CDR2 SYGVQD (reference sequence). This CDR3 is built from 16 residues. The CDR3 region has the DNA TGCGCCTGTGGCCAGCGGGGGTCCGTAAGCCGGGTCGAGCAGTACTTC. Protein product: CACGQRGSVSRVEQYF.